One T cell receptor beta chain is described in this entry. As yet, its antigen is unknown. Alongside a J-beta primer mix, a sample-barcoded 5' primer served in a second PCR lasting about 7 to 11 cycles. TCRdb used MiXCR to reprocess the 5' RACE reads, holding one entry per CDR3 protein. In the table there are around 2 million distinct CDR3 sequences, roughly 43% of which are singletons. The entry originates in a study of blood T cells in healthy people across ages. Isolation of PBMCs gave at least 7 million cells per sample. Trimming pared 7 bases from V and 7 bases from J, leaving 14 bases between. Germline CDR1 and CDR2: SQVTM and ANQGSEA. The length of the CDR3 is 13 residues. Notes on the study in general: It was the long-lived donors that had more naive CD4+ cells and higher diversity than aged donors. Among T cells, TCR beta diversity per million cells dropped roughly linearly as age rose. Strong correlation was found linking TCR beta diversity to naive T cell percentage.

The clonotype originates from a human donor in good health. Sequencing used blood. The V call is TRBV29-1, the J call TRBJ1-6, with D unresolved. CDR3 bases: TGCAGCGCCCAAATAGGTGGGAATTCACCCCTCCACTTT. Encoded protein: CSAQIGGNSPLHF.